This entry is about one TCR beta chain. The antigen is undetermined. V lost 7 bases, J lost 5 bases, and 11 bases stayed unmatched. The CDR3 is made up of 15 amino acids. Germline V gene sequence: CDR1 PRHDT, CDR2 FYEKMQ (reference sequence). This sample was included in a study of cytomegalovirus exposure and HLA in healthy donors. Turning to the study itself: Ancestry clustering placed around 81% of 300 to 400 genotyped donors in the Caucasian-associated cluster. Broader study findings: Later analysis found that TCR beta chains associated with HLA were more clonally expanded than other, equally common chains.

The PCR ran on 60 Vbeta and 13 Jbeta primers. Libraries were prepared by immunoSEQ multiplex PCR; TCRdb keeps only in-frame clonotypes and omits some of them. The sample lists over 80,000 clones; 73% were seen once. The chain combines TRBV13 with TRBJ2-7; 10 bases map to TRBD1. Sequencing was carried out using PBMCs. This clonotype was sampled from a man aged 40-49 years in good health and CMV-seronegative. CDR3 coding DNA: TGTGCCAGCATAATAAGGGGACAGGGGTACCACGAGCAGTACTTC. This encodes CASIIRGQGYHEQYF. The entire variable domain, with the rest obtained from reference TRBV13 and TRBJ2-7, is as follows: AAGVIQSPRHLIKEKRETATLKCYPIPRHDTVYWYQQGPGQDPQFLISFYEKMQSDKGSIPDRFSAQQFSDYHSELNMSSLELGDSALYFCASIIRGQGYHEQYFGPGTRLTVT.